This T cell receptor beta chain was sequenced for a study of regulatory T cells in long-lasting Graves disease. Whole-study findings and limits: New patients shared 750 to 1,000 public clonotypes, fewer than the approximately 2,500 shared by persistent patients. Graves' patients with persistent disease showed TCR diversity lower than patients newly diagnosed. Thyroid tissue went unstudied; only peripheral blood was examined.

Combining iRepertoire HTBI primers with Arm-PCR of CDR3 regions, the authors built TCR beta libraries. A single record per CDR3 protein comes from TCRdb applying MiXCR to the multiplex PCR reads. The sample holds 700,000 or so distinct CDR3 sequences, 30% seen once. Looked up from germline, CDR1 is MDHEN and CDR2 is SYDVKM. The CDR3 consists of 17 residues. V was pared by 1 base and J by 2 bases, with 15 bases between. A word on this clonotype: Its antigen is unidentified. A single base separates this from a much larger clone, so it may be a read error.

The time point is: persistent/refractory GD, antithyroid drugs over 5 years with positive TRAb. Isolated PBMC RNA provided the starting material for the TCR library. This material consisted of peripheral blood mononuclear cells (PBMCs), taken when the disease was refractory, from a patient treated with antithyroid drugs. This rearrangement joins TRBV28 to TRBJ1-5; no definite D call. The sequence was obtained from a female donor with Graves disease. The CDR3 nucleotides are TGTGCCAGCAGTTTATACGGTCGGGCTAATGGCAATCAGCCCCAGCATTTT. This gives the protein CASSLYGRANGNQPQHF.